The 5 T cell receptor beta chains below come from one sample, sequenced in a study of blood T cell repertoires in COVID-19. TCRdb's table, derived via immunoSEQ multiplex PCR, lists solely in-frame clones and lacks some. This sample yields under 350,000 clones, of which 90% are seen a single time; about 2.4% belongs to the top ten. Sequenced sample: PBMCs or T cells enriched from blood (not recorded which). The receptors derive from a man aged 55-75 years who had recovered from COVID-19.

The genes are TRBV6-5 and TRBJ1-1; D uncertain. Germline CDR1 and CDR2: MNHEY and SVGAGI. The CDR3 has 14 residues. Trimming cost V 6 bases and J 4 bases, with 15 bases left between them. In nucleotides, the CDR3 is TGTGCCAGCAGGCCTAACCTTGGCGGCACTGAAGCTTTCTTT. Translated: CASRPNLGGTEAFF.

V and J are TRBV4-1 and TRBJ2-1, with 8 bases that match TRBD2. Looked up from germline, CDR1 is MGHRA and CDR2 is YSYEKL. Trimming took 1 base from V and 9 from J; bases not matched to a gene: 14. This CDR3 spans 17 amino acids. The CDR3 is CASSQGGISGSGAEQFF. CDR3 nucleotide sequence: TGCGCCAGCAGCCAAGGAGGGATCAGCGGGAGCGGCGCTGAGCAGTTCTTC.

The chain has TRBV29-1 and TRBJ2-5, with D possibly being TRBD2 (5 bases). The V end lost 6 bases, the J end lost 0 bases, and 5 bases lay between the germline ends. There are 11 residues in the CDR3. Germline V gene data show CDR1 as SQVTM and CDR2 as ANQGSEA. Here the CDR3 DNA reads TGCAGCGTGGACTACCAAGAGACCCAGTACTTC. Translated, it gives CSVDYQETQYF.

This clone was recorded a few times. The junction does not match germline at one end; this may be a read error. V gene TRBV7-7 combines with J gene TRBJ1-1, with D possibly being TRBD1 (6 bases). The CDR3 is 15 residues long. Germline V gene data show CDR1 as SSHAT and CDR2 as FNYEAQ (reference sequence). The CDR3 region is CASSPIQGLNTEAFF. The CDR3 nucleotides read TGTGCTAGCAGCCCGATACAGGGACTGAACACTGAAGCTTTCTTT.

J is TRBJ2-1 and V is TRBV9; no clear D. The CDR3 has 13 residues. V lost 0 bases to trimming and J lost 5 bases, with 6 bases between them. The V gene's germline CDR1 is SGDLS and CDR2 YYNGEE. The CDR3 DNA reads TGTGCCAGCAGCGTAGGGCCCGACAATGAGCAGTTCTTC. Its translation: CASSVGPDNEQFF.